A selection of T cell receptor beta chains follows, all from one sample in a study of control samples from healthy donors and cancer patients. Measured with immunoSEQ multiplex PCR; TCRdb has only the in-frame clones, and not every one. The sample has some 130,000 clones; about 92% are singletons. The sequencing input was PBMCs. These receptors came from a man between 50 and 59 years old with head and neck cancer. The CDR3 runs from the conserved cysteine through the conserved F or W. D genes are given only for firm matches. Part of the rows lack a size; the others show once, few, many or a class for expanded clones.

j_call: TRBJ2-7
d_call: .
clone_size: .
v_call: TRBV7-6
cdr3_aa: CASSSSTGSGSSYEQYF
cdr3_nt: TGTGCCAGCAGCTCTAGTACGGGGTCGGGAAGCTCCTACGAGCAGTACTTC

j_call: TRBJ2-7
d_call: .
clone_size: .
v_call: TRBV30
cdr3_aa: CAWSVREARPYEQYF
cdr3_nt: TGTGCCTGGAGTGTACGAGAGGCCCGTCCCTACGAGCAGTACTTC

j_call: TRBJ2-1
d_call: .
clone_size: .
v_call: TRBV7-2
cdr3_aa: CASLPGEAYNEQFF
cdr3_nt: TGTGCCAGCCTCCCGGGGGAGGCCTACAATGAGCAGTTCTTC

j_call: TRBJ2-2
d_call: .
clone_size: .
v_call: TRBV3-1/TRBV3-2
cdr3_aa: CASSHFLARVENTGELFF
cdr3_nt: TGTGCCAGCAGCCACTTCCTAGCAAGGGTCGAGAACACCGGGGAGCTGTTTTTT

j_call: TRBJ2-5
d_call: .
clone_size: .
v_call: TRBV6-5
cdr3_aa: CASSYSVRRLSGTQYF
cdr3_nt: TGTGCCAGCAGTTACTCGGTGCGACGTTTGAGCGGGACCCAGTACTTC

j_call: TRBJ2-2
d_call: TRBD1
clone_size: .
v_call: TRBV7-9
cdr3_aa: CASSPYDRGAGELFF
cdr3_nt: TGTGCCAGCAGCCCCTACGACAGGGGGGCCGGGGAGCTGTTTTTT

j_call: TRBJ2-7
d_call: TRBD1
clone_size: .
v_call: TRBV7-9
cdr3_aa: CASSLGVGTGVQEQYF
cdr3_nt: TGTGCCAGCAGCTTAGGAGTAGGGACAGGGGTTCAAGAGCAGTACTTC

j_call: TRBJ2-2
d_call: .
clone_size: .
v_call: TRBV9
cdr3_aa: CASSSGGTGELFF
cdr3_nt: TGTGCCAGCAGCTCGGGTGGCACCGGGGAGCTGTTTTTT

j_call: TRBJ1-6
d_call: TRBD1
clone_size: .
v_call: TRBV19
cdr3_aa: CASRQGSGSPLHF
cdr3_nt: TGTGCCAGCCGACAGGGCTCAGGGTCACCCCTCCACTTT

j_call: TRBJ1-2
d_call: TRBD1
clone_size: .
v_call: TRBV28
cdr3_aa: CASLTGGFGYTF
cdr3_nt: TGTGCCAGCTTGACAGGGGGCTTCGGCTACACCTTC

j_call: TRBJ2-6
d_call: .
clone_size: .
v_call: TRBV29-1
cdr3_aa: CSVVGSGANVLTF
cdr3_nt: TGCAGCGTTGTGGGTAGTGGGGCCAACGTCCTGACTTTC

j_call: TRBJ2-2
d_call: .
clone_size: .
v_call: TRBV12-3/TRBV12-4
cdr3_aa: CASSFAGELFF
cdr3_nt: TGTGCCAGCAGTTTCGCCGGGGAGCTGTTTTTT

j_call: TRBJ2-3
d_call: TRBD2
clone_size: .
v_call: TRBV9
cdr3_aa: CASSLTRGTDTQYF
cdr3_nt: TGTGCCAGCAGCCTCACGCGGGGGACAGATACGCAGTATTTT

j_call: TRBJ2-1
d_call: TRBD2
clone_size: .
v_call: TRBV29-1
cdr3_aa: CSVPEMTSGYQSSYNEQFF
cdr3_nt: TGCAGCGTGCCTGAGATGACTAGCGGCTACCAAAGCTCCTACAATGAGCAGTTCTTC

j_call: TRBJ2-5
d_call: .
clone_size: .
v_call: TRBV28
cdr3_aa: CASSLTAGPQGTQYF
cdr3_nt: TGTGCCAGCAGTTTAACCGCGGGGCCGCAAGGGACCCAGTACTTC

j_call: TRBJ2-3
d_call: TRBD1
clone_size: .
v_call: TRBV30
cdr3_aa: CAWSVKRQGVGLDTQYF
cdr3_nt: TGTGCCTGGAGTGTAAAGAGACAGGGAGTTGGATTAGATACGCAGTATTTT

j_call: TRBJ2-1
d_call: TRBD2
clone_size: .
v_call: TRBV9
cdr3_aa: CASSGTRQFF
cdr3_nt: TGTGCCAGCAGCGGGACTAGGCAGTTCTTC

j_call: TRBJ2-7
d_call: TRBD1
clone_size: .
v_call: TRBV5-3
cdr3_aa: CARSSGQDYEQYF
cdr3_nt: TGTGCCAGAAGCTCCGGACAGGACTACGAGCAGTACTTC

j_call: TRBJ2-2
d_call: TRBD1
clone_size: .
v_call: TRBV4-1
cdr3_aa: CASSLRTGQNTGELFF
cdr3_nt: TGCGCCAGCAGCCTTCGGACAGGTCAAAACACCGGGGAGCTGTTTTTT

j_call: TRBJ1-1
d_call: TRBD1
clone_size: .
v_call: TRBV5-1
cdr3_aa: CASSLVGQGITEAFF
cdr3_nt: TGCGCCAGCAGCTTGGTAGGACAGGGGATCACTGAAGCTTTCTTT

j_call: TRBJ1-6
d_call: .
clone_size: .
v_call: TRBV6-1
cdr3_aa: CASSEGQGGLSPLHF
cdr3_nt: TGTGCCAGCAGTGAAGGCCAAGGGGGTCTTTCACCCCTCCACTTT

j_call: TRBJ2-5
d_call: .
clone_size: .
v_call: TRBV10-2
cdr3_aa: CASSPSHLGEETQYF
cdr3_nt: TGCGCCAGCAGTCCCTCCCACCTAGGGGAAGAGACCCAGTACTTC

j_call: TRBJ1-2
d_call: TRBD1
clone_size: once
v_call: TRBV28
cdr3_aa: CASSLSGGGPGQRLYTF
cdr3_nt: TGTGCCAGCAGTTTATCCGGCGGCGGACCGGGACAGAGGCTCTACACCTTC

j_call: TRBJ2-7
d_call: .
clone_size: .
v_call: TRBV5-1
cdr3_aa: CASSPTYSGGAYEQYF
cdr3_nt: TGCGCCAGCAGCCCCACCTACTCCGGGGGAGCCTACGAGCAGTACTTC

j_call: TRBJ1-1
d_call: .
clone_size: once
v_call: TRBV18
cdr3_aa: CASSRVPEDTEAFF
cdr3_nt: TGTGCCAGCTCAAGGGTCCCCGAGGACACTGAAGCTTTCTTT

j_call: TRBJ2-7
d_call: .
clone_size: .
v_call: TRBV7-2
cdr3_aa: CASSSDGDEQYF
cdr3_nt: TGTGCCAGCAGCTCCGACGGTGACGAGCAGTACTTC

j_call: TRBJ2-3
d_call: TRBD1
clone_size: .
v_call: TRBV27
cdr3_aa: CASSYSGTGMTDTQYF
cdr3_nt: TGTGCCAGCAGTTATTCCGGGACAGGTATGACAGATACGCAGTATTTT

j_call: TRBJ2-3
d_call: .
clone_size: .
v_call: TRBV6-1
cdr3_aa: CASSEIWGDGTQYF
cdr3_nt: TGTGCCAGCAGTGAAATCTGGGGGGATGGAACGCAGTATTTT

j_call: TRBJ1-1
d_call: .
clone_size: .
v_call: TRBV10-1
cdr3_aa: CASSISHLRAFF
cdr3_nt: TGCGCCAGCAGCATTTCCCATCTAAGGGCTTTCTTT

j_call: TRBJ2-7
d_call: TRBD2
clone_size: .
v_call: TRBV13
cdr3_aa: CASRLAGGSYEQYF
cdr3_nt: TGTGCCAGCAGATTAGCGGGGGGTTCCTACGAGCAGTACTTC